These 15 T cell receptor beta chains were all obtained from the same sample, sequenced in a study of CD8 T cells in Susac syndrome. RNA totalling about 0.45 to 1 ug underwent reverse transcription with random hexamers. TCRdb redid the calling of the immunoSEQ multiplex PCR reads with MiXCR, one entry per CDR3 protein. Of 120,000 to 150,000 distinct CDR3 sequences detected, more than 90% appear once; the ten largest clones hold approximately 0.08%. The specimen sequenced was CD4+ T cells from PBMCs. All receptors derive from a human donor with Susac syndrome.

This chain connects TRBV20-1 to TRBJ1-5; 9 bases are a match to TRBD1. Germline CDR1 DFQATT, CDR2 SNEGSKA (reference sequence). The CDR3 has 15 amino acids. V dropped 3 bases and J dropped 0; count of bases not matched to a gene: 3. CDR3 loop: CSASPTGGSNQPQHF. In nucleotides, the CDR3 is TGCAGTGCTAGCCCGACAGGGGGTAGCAATCAGCCCCAGCATTTT.

The J gene is TRBJ1-2, the V gene TRBV20-1; D gene ambiguous. The CDR3 is 14 amino acids. Germline assignment: CDR1 DFQATT and CDR2 SNEGSKA (reference sequence). Trimming stripped 6 bases from V and 1 base from J, with 15 bases between. CDR3 DNA sequence: TGCAGTGCCCCAATGATGGGAGGTAACTATGGCTACACCTTC. Translation gives CSAPMMGGNYGYTF.

This sequence joins TRBV9 and TRBJ1-2, with 7 bases matching TRBD1. Germline CDR1 reads SGDLS; CDR2 reads YYNGEE. The J segment lost 2 bases and the V segment lost 4 bases, leaving 5 bases of the junction unmatched. The CDR3 sequence is 14 residues long. The CDR3 coding sequence is TGTGCCAGCAGCTACGCGGGACAGAACTATGGCTACACCTTC. This gives the protein CASSYAGQNYGYTF.

The chain combines TRBV14 with TRBJ2-5; the D is unclear. The V and J ends lost 0 bases and 2 bases respectively, with 13 bases between them. The CDR3 sequence is 16 residues long. Germline CDR1 SGHDN, CDR2 FVKESK. The CDR3 loop reads CASSQDEGNWQETQYF. CDR3 DNA: TGTGCCAGCAGCCAAGATGAAGGTAACTGGCAAGAGACCCAGTACTTC.

V gene TRBV12-3 or TRBV12-4 combines with J gene TRBJ2-1, with D perhaps TRBD1 (6 bases). With 7 bases removed from V and 12 bases from J, the gap between germline ends came to 19 bases. The CDR3 extends over 13 amino acids. In DNA, the CDR3 is TGTGCCAGCACCCCTGAAAGGGGGTTTGGGCAGTTCTTC. Its translation is CASTPERGFGQFF.

The V and J genes are TRBV6-5 and TRBJ2-3; D remains ambiguous. The CDR3 runs to 13 residues. The germline V gene encodes CDR1 MNHEY and CDR2 SVGAGI. The V and J ends lost 4 bases and 2 bases respectively, with 7 bases between them. This chain's CDR3 is CASSSMITDTQYF. Written as DNA, the CDR3 is TGTGCCAGCAGTTCCATGATCACAGATACGCAGTATTTT.

This clonotype was seen only a few times. The V gene is TRBV14, the J gene TRBJ1-1; unclear D gene. The CDR3 totals 13 residues. Germline-derived CDR1 and CDR2 are SGHDN and FVKESK. Trimming pared 3 bases from V and 1 base from J, leaving 6 bases between. The CDR3 DNA follows: TGTGCCAGCAGCCAGGCTAGGAACACTGAAGCTTTCTTT. Translation: CASSQARNTEAFF.

V is TRBV25-1 and J is TRBJ1-2, with a possible D match to TRBD1 (5 bases). The germline CDR1 and CDR2 sequences are MGHDK and SYGVNS. V shed 2 bases and J shed 7 bases, with 14 bases lying between them. CDR3 length: 14 amino acids. In nucleotides, the CDR3 is TGTGCCAGCAGTGAAGATAGCAGCGGGGGTGGCTACACCTTC. It is translated as CASSEDSSGGGYTF.

J is TRBJ2-1 and V is TRBV6-5; 7 positions agree with TRBD1. V shed 6 bases and J 8 bases; nucleotides not matched to a gene: 10. CDR3 length equals 14 residues. Germline V lookup: CDR1 MNHEY, CDR2 SVGAGI. In DNA, the CDR3 is TGTGCCAGCAGAGGTGTAGGGGGCAGGGATGAGCAGTTCTTC. Its translation: CASRGVGGRDEQFF.

This clonotype was recorded only once. The J gene is TRBJ1-1, the V gene TRBV12-3 or TRBV12-4; D is perhaps TRBD1 (6 bases). The CDR3 totals 15 residues. Trimming stripped 6 bases from V and 1 base from J, with 15 bases between. The CDR3 loop reads CASSHTGTANTEAFF. CDR3 coding DNA: TGTGCCAGCAGCCACACAGGGACCGCGAACACTGAAGCTTTCTTT.

The genes are TRBV20-1 and TRBJ2-5, with 9 bases that match TRBD2. The ends lost 1 base at V and 1 base at J; junction bases unmatched: 4. CDR1 is DFQATT, CDR2 SNEGSKA, per germline (reference sequence). The length of the CDR3 is 15 residues. The DNA of the CDR3 is TGCAGTGCTAGAGCTCCTAGCGGGGCCCAAGAGACCCAGTACTTC. This translates into CSARAPSGAQETQYF.

This rearrangement joins TRBV20-1 to TRBJ2-2, with a possible D match to TRBD2 (5 bases). V was shortened by 1 base and J by 1 base, with 7 bases between the two germline ends. The CDR3 runs to 14 residues. CDR1 and CDR2 (germline): DFQATT, SNEGSKA (reference sequence). The CDR3 protein is CSARGSGNTGELFF. As DNA, the CDR3 is TGCAGTGCTAGAGGGAGCGGGAACACCGGGGAGCTGTTTTTT.

The V and J genes are TRBV11-2 and TRBJ1-4; D gene unclear. V lost 5 bases and J 7 bases, leaving 17 bases between the germline ends. The CDR3 totals 15 residues. Germline V lookup: CDR1 SGHAT, CDR2 FQNNGV. The DNA for the CDR3 is TGTGCCAGCAGCCGTAGCCGGGCCGTAAGTGAAAAACTGTTTTTT. This sequence encodes CASSRSRAVSEKLFF.

The chain recombines TRBV20-1 with TRBJ1-1, with D possibly being TRBD1 (6 bases). Deletions cut 0 bases from V and 4 bases from J, with 21 bases between. The CDR3 runs 17 residues. The germline V gene has CDR1 DFQATT and CDR2 SNEGSKA (reference sequence). CDR3 residues: CSARDQQAGDAGTEAFF. CDR3 DNA: TGCAGTGCTAGAGATCAGCAGGCAGGGGACGCGGGCACTGAAGCTTTCTTT.

The chain joins TRBV12-3 or TRBV12-4 to TRBJ1-3; 12 bases are a match to TRBD1. CDR3 length: 13 residues. V was pared by 8 bases and J by 4 bases, with 0 bases of the junction left unmatched. This CDR3 reads CASGTGGGNTIYF. The CDR3 DNA reads as TGTGCCAGCGGGACAGGGGGCGGAAACACCATATATTTT.